A selection of T cell receptor beta chains follows, all from one sample in a study of shared clonotypes between healthy human individuals. Generated by immunoSEQ multiplex PCR, the TCRdb table keeps only in-frame clones and is missing some. In the table there are about 480,000 clones, about 80% of which are singletons. Sequenced sample: PBMCs. These receptors came from a woman aged 40-49 years in good health. Some clones in this sample may be carry-over from other donors' samples. The CDR3 runs from the conserved cysteine through the conserved F or W. The D gene is left open where the match is weak. Only some rows state a clone size, as once, few, many or a class for expanded clones.

V,J,size,D,DNA,CDR3
TRBV6-1,TRBJ2-1,many,NA,TGTGCCAGCAGCCAATACAGCGAGGGAGCGGGTGAGCAGTTCTTC,CASSQYSEGAGEQFF
TRBV7-8,TRBJ2-5,NA,NA,TGTGCCAGCAGCTTACTAGCTCAGGGTCCCCGGGAGACCCAGTACTTC,CASSLLAQGPRETQYF
TRBV5-4,TRBJ1-4,few,NA,TGTGCCAGCAGCCGTTTGGCAGGGTCACAAGAAAAACTGTTTTTT,CASSRLAGSQEKLFF
TRBV7-2,TRBJ2-3,NA,NA,TGTGCCAGCAGCCAGGACAGAGATACGCAGTATTTT,CASSQDRDTQYF
TRBV2,TRBJ2-2,once,TRBD2,TGTGCCAGCAGTGGAACCCTAGCGGGAGCCGCCGGGGAGCTGTTTTTT,CASSGTLAGAAGELFF
TRBV11-2,TRBJ1-2,NA,NA,TGTGCCAGCAGCTCTAGAGGGGGGGATTTGTTTCATGGCTACACCTTC,CASSSRGGDLFHGYTF
TRBV29-1,TRBJ2-2,NA,TRBD1,TGCAGCGCCTGGACAGGGCTAGGGGAGCTGTTTTTT,CSAWTGLGELFF
TRBV5-4,TRBJ2-1,NA,NA,TGTGCCAGCCCCTCTGGGGCGTCCAATGAGCAGTTCTTC,CASPSGASNEQFF
TRBV4-2,TRBJ2-7,NA,TRBD1,TGTGCCAGCAGCCGAGCGACAGGGGGCAACGAGCAGTACTTC,CASSRATGGNEQYF
TRBV10-3,TRBJ2-1,NA,TRBD2,TGTGCCATCAGTGAGGCGGGAGAGGGTGAGCAGTTCTTC,CAISEAGEGEQFF
TRBV2,TRBJ2-2,NA,NA,TGTGCCAGCAGTCGGGACGGGGAGGACACCGGGGAGCTGTTTTTT,CASSRDGEDTGELFF
TRBV6-5,TRBJ1-4,NA,NA,TGTGCCAGCAGTTATGGGGTTCGGAATGAAAAACTGTTTTTT,CASSYGVRNEKLFF
TRBV7-2,TRBJ2-7,NA,NA,TGTGCCAGCCTTAAGGGCCATTCCTACGAGCAGTACTTC,CASLKGHSYEQYF
TRBV4-1,TRBJ2-2,many,NA,TGCGCCAGCAGTTTTGGCGGGGAGCTGTTTTTT,CASSFGGELFF
TRBV9,TRBJ2-2,many,TRBD2,TGTGCCAGCAGAGGGACTAGCGGGAGTTCCGGGGAGCTGTTTTTT,CASRGTSGSSGELFF
TRBV7-3,TRBJ2-3,NA,NA,TGTGCCAGCAGCTTAAGGGCGGGATACACAGATACGCAGTATTTT,CASSLRAGYTDTQYF
TRBV27,TRBJ1-2,NA,NA,TGTGCCAGCAGTTTATCTGGTTACGGTGGCTACACCTTC,CASSLSGYGGYTF
TRBV4-1,TRBJ2-7,NA,TRBD1,TGCGCCAGCAGCCCCTACGGGACAGGGGGTAACGAGCAGTACTTC,CASSPYGTGGNEQYF
TRBV27,TRBJ2-1,NA,NA,TGTGCCAGCAGTTCCATTTCGACGGATTACTACAATGAGCAGTTCTTC,CASSSISTDYYNEQFF
TRBV2,TRBJ1-3,NA,NA,TGTGCCAGCAGTGTTGGTCAAAGTGGAAACACCATATATTTT,CASSVGQSGNTIYF
TRBV7-2,TRBJ2-3,NA,NA,TGTGCCAGCAGCTCCCAACCCTCTAGCACAGATACGCAGTATTTT,CASSSQPSSTDTQYF
TRBV6-1,TRBJ2-5,NA,NA,TGTGCCAGCAGTGGTAGCCAGGGACGCCAAGAGACCCAGTACTTC,CASSGSQGRQETQYF
TRBV7-2,TRBJ2-3,few,NA,TGTGCCAGCAGCCTCGGGATACTGTACACAGATACGCAGTATTTT,CASSLGILYTDTQYF
TRBV6-1,TRBJ2-5,NA,NA,TGTGCCAGCAGTGAGAAAGAGACCCAGTACTTC,CASSEKETQYF
TRBV28,TRBJ2-1,once,TRBD2,TGTGCCAGCAGTTTGGCTAGCGGGAGGGGGGTCAATGAGCAGTTCTTC,CASSLASGRGVNEQFF
TRBV11-2,TRBJ2-3,NA,TRBD2,TGTGCCAGCAGCCATAGGACTAGCCGCAACACAGATACGCAGTATTTT,CASSHRTSRNTDTQYF
TRBV7-2,TRBJ2-2,NA,TRBD2,TGTGCCAGCAGCCCCGGACTAGTGAGCGGGGAGCTGTTTTTT,CASSPGLVSGELFF
TRBV5-5,TRBJ2-1,NA,NA,TGTGCCAGCAGCCACCTACAAGTTGTCGGGGGCAATGAGCAGTTCTTC,CASSHLQVVGGNEQFF
TRBV7-4,TRBJ1-5,few,NA,TGTGCCAGCAGCATCACGCCGGCCCGCCTTCCTAATCAGCCCCAGCATTTT,CASSITPARLPNQPQHF
TRBV5-6,TRBJ1-5,NA,NA,TGTGCCAGCAGCTTGGCCGCGGGGAGCAATCAGCCCCAGCATTTT,CASSLAAGSNQPQHF
TRBV7-9,TRBJ2-3,NA,TRBD1,TGTGCCAGCAGCTTCCTGAGGGACAGGGGGCAAGCAGATACGCAGTATTTT,CASSFLRDRGQADTQYF
TRBV9,TRBJ2-3,few,TRBD2,TGTGCCAGCAGCTTAGGACTAGTAGGAGATACGCAGTATTTT,CASSLGLVGDTQYF
TRBV27,TRBJ2-7,NA,TRBD2,TGTGCCAGCAGTTCGACGGGGGGGGAGCAGTACTTC,CASSSTGGEQYF
TRBV5-1,TRBJ2-6,NA,NA,TGCGCCAGCAGTTTCCGGACCGTTCGGGCCAACGTCCTGACTTTC,CASSFRTVRANVLTF
TRBV10-2,TRBJ1-5,NA,NA,TGCGCCAGCAGGGGGGAGTCTAGCAATCAGCCCCAGCATTTT,CASRGESSNQPQHF
TRBV2,TRBJ1-2,few,NA,TGTGCCAGCAGTCCCGACAGAGACCAAGGCGGTGGCTACACCTTC,CASSPDRDQGGGYTF
TRBV7-2,TRBJ2-7,NA,TRBD1,TGTGCCAGCAGCCTGACAGGGGGGACCTACGAGCAGTACTTC,CASSLTGGTYEQYF
TRBV11-2,TRBJ1-1,NA,TRBD1,TGTGCCAGCAGGAATACAGGGGCACCTGAAGCTTTCTTT,CASRNTGAPEAFF
TRBV27,TRBJ1-3,NA,NA,TGTGCCAGCAGTTCGGACAGAGACTCTGGAAACACCATATATTTT,CASSSDRDSGNTIYF
TRBV5-1,TRBJ2-1,NA,TRBD1,TGCGCCAGCAGCTTCGACAGGGGGCTGGATGAGCAGTTCTTC,CASSFDRGLDEQFF
TRBV7-8,TRBJ2-5,NA,NA,TGTGCCAGCAGCTTCGGGGGAACTACGGAGCAGTACTTC,CASSFGGTTEQYF
TRBV29-1,TRBJ2-7,NA,NA,TGCAGCGTTGGCGAGGGACGCTACGAGCAGTACTTC,CSVGEGRYEQYF
TRBV18,TRBJ2-7,many,NA,TGTGCCAGCTCACCCCGACAGGTATCCTACGAGCAGTACTTC,CASSPRQVSYEQYF
TRBV6-1,TRBJ1-2,NA,NA,TGTGCCAGCAGGGTTTCCGGGACGCCCTATGGCTACACCTTC,CASRVSGTPYGYTF
TRBV7-7,TRBJ2-5,NA,NA,TGTGCTAGCAGCTTCTTTCCGGGCACCCAAGAGACCCAGTACTTC,CASSFFPGTQETQYF
TRBV28,TRBJ2-6,NA,NA,TGTGCCAGCAGTTTTCCGGCGGGGGCTGGTTTCGGGTCATCTGGGGCCAACGTCCTGACTTTC,CASSFPAGAGFGSSGANVLTF
TRBV9,TRBJ1-3,NA,NA,TGTGCCAGCAGCGTAGCTGGGGCAGGGGCTGGAAACACCATATATTTT,CASSVAGAGAGNTIYF
TRBV19,TRBJ2-7,NA,NA,TGTGCCAGTAGTTCACCGACAGAGACCTACGAGCAGTACTTC,CASSSPTETYEQYF
TRBV11-2,TRBJ2-5,NA,NA,TGTGCCAGCAGCTTAGATGAGACCCAGTACTTC,CASSLDETQYF
TRBV7-2,TRBJ2-5,few,TRBD2,TGTGCCAGCAGCTTAGCCTTTTTAGCGGGAGGGCTAGAGTACTTC,CASSLAFLAGGLEYF
TRBV5-1,TRBJ2-6,NA,NA,TGCGCCAGCAGCTCGAGGAGGGGCTCTGGGGCCAACGTCCTGACTTTC,CASSSRRGSGANVLTF
TRBV6-1,TRBJ2-3,NA,NA,TGTGCCAGCAGTGGGACTCCCACGAGCACAGATACGCAGTATTTT,CASSGTPTSTDTQYF